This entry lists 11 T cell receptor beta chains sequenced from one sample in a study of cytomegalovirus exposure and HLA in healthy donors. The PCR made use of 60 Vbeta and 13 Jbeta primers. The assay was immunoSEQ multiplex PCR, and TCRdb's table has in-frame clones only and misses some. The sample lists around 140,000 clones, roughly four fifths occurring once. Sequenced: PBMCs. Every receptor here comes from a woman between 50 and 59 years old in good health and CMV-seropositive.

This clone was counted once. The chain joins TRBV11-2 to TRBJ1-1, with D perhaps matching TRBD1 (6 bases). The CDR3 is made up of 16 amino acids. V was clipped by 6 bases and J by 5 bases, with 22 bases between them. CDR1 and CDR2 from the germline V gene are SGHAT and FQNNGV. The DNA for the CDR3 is TGTGCCAGCAGGTGGGGTTGGGGGGGGCGATGGACTGAAGCTTTCTTT. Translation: CASRWGWGGRWTEAFF.

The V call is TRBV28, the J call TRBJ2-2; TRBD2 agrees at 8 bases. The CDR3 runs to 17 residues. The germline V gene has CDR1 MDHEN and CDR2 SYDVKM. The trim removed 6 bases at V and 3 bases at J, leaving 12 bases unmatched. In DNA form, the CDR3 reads TGTGCCAGCAGCCCCCCCCCGCGGGGGGTATACACCGGGGAGCTGTTTTTT. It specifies CASSPPPRGVYTGELFF. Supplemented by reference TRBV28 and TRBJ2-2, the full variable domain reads DVKVTQSSRYLVKRTGEKVFLECVQDMDHENMFWYRQDPGLGLRLIYFSYDVKMKEKGDIPEGYSVSREKKERFSLILESASTNQTSMYLCASSPPPRGVYTGELFFGEGSRLTVL.

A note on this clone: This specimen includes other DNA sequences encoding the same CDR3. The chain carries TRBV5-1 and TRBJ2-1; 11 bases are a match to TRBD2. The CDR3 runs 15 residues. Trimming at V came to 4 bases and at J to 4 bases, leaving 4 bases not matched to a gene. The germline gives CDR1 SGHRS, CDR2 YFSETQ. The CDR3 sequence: CASSLGLAEYNEQFF. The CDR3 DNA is TGCGCCAGCAGCCTGGGACTAGCGGAGTACAATGAGCAGTTCTTC. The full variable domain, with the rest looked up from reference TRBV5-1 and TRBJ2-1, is KAGVTQTPRYLIKTRGQQVTLSCSPISGHRSVSWYQQTPGQGLQFLFEYFSETQRNKGNFPGRFSGRQFSNSRSEMNVSTLELGDSALYLCASSLGLAEYNEQFFGPGTRLTVL.

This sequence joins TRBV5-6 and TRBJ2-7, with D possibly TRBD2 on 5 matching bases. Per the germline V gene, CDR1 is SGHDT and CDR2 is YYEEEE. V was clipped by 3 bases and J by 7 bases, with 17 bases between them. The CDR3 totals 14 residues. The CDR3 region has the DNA TGTGCCAGCAGCTCGCTAGGGAGTTCCGAGGAGCAGTACTTC. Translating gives CASSSLGSSEEQYF.

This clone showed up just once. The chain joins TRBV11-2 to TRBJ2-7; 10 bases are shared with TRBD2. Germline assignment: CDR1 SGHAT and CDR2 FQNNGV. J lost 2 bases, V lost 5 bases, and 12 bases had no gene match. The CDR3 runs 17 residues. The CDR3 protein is CASSPTSGITEAYEQYF. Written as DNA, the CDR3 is TGTGCCAGCAGCCCCACTAGCGGGATCACGGAGGCCTACGAGCAGTACTTC.

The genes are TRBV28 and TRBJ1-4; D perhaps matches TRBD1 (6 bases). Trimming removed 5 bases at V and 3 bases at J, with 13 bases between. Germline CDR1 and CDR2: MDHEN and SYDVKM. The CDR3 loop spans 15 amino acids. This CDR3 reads CASSTPRGANEKLFF. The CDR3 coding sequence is TGTGCCAGCAGTACCCCCAGGGGTGCTAATGAAAAACTGTTTTTT. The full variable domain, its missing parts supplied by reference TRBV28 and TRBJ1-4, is DVKVTQSSRYLVKRTGEKVFLECVQDMDHENMFWYRQDPGLGLRLIYFSYDVKMKEKGDIPEGYSVSREKKERFSLILESASTNQTSMYLCASSTPRGANEKLFFGSGTQLSVL.

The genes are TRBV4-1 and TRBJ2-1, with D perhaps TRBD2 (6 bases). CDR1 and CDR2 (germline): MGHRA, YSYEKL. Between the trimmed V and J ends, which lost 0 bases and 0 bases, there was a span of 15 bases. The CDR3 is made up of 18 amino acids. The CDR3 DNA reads TGCGCCAGCAGCCAAGACGCGGCGGGGCAGAGCTCCTACAATGAGCAGTTCTTC. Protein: CASSQDAAGQSSYNEQFF.

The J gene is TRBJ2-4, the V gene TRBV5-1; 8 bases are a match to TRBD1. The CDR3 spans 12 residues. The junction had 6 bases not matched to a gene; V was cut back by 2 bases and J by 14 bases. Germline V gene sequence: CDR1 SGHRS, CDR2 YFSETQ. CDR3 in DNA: TGCGCCAGCAGCTTAGACGGGACAGGAAAGTACTTC. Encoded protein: CASSLDGTGKYF.

The CDR3 DNA sequence: TGTGCCAGCAGTCTACGGGGGAGAATCGGGGGTGGTCAGCCCCAGCATTTT. Amino acid sequence: CASSLRGRIGGGQPQHF. The chain links TRBV2 to TRBJ1-5; D is possibly TRBD1 (5 bases). The V gene's germline CDR1 is SNHLY and CDR2 FYNNEI. CDR3 size: 17 residues. V was cut by 5 bases and J by 6 bases, with 23 bases left in between.

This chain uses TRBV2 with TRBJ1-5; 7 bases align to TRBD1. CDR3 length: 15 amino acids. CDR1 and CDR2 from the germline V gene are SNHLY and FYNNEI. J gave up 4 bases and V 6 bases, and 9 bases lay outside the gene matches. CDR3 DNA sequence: TGTGCCAGCAGGACAGGGATTATGGAAAATCAGCCCCAGCATTTT. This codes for CASRTGIMENQPQHF.

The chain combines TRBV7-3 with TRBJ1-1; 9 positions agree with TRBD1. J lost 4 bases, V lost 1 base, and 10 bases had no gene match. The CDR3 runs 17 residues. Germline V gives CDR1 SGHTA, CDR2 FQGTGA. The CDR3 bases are TGTGCCAGCAGCTTAATGGCCGGGACAGGGACGGGCACTGAAGCTTTCTTT. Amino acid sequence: CASSLMAGTGTGTEAFF. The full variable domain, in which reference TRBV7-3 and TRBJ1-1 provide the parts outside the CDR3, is GAGVSQTPSNKVTEKGKYVELRCDPISGHTALYWYRQSLGQGPEFLIYFQGTGAADDSGLPNDRFFAVRPEGSVSTLKIQRTERGDSAVYLCASSLMAGTGTGTEAFFGQGTRLTVV.